These T cell receptor beta chains were read from a single sample in a study of T cell repertoires in ileal Crohn's disease. Generated by immunoSEQ multiplex PCR, the TCRdb table keeps only in-frame clones and is missing some. The sample lists tens of thousands of clones; roughly 91% were seen once. Sequencing used ileal tissue. These receptors came from an adult with Crohn's disease. Both conserved end residues are part of each CDR3. The D gene is left open where the match is weak. Expanded clones are given a class, and other clones once, few, many or no size at all.

d_gene	v_gene	j_gene	abundance	CDR3nt	CDR3aa
.	TRBV15	TRBJ2-1	.	TGTGCCACCAGCAGAGACACTAGCTCCAATGAGCAGTTCTTC	CATSRDTSSNEQFF
.	TRBV11-2	TRBJ1-1	.	TGTGCCAGCACCATTGGGGCAGCAAACACTGAAGCTTTCTTT	CASTIGAANTEAFF
TRBD2	TRBV19	TRBJ2-1	few	TGTGCCAGTAGTCAAACTAGCGGGGATTACAATGAGCAGTTCTTC	CASSQTSGDYNEQFF
.	TRBV5-1	TRBJ1-1	.	TGCGCCAGCAGAAGCGGAGGGAACACTGAAGCTTTCTTT	CASRSGGNTEAFF
.	TRBV2	TRBJ1-1	.	TGTGCCAGCAGTGAAAGGGGGAACACTGAAGCTTTCTTT	CASSERGNTEAFF
TRBD1	TRBV6-1	TRBJ1-3	.	TGTGCCAGCAGCGGGGGACAGGGAGGAAACACCATATATTTT	CASSGGQGGNTIYF
.	TRBV13	TRBJ2-5	.	TGTGCCAGCAGCTTAGCCCAGCCGGGACAAGAGACCCAGTACTTC	CASSLAQPGQETQYF
.	TRBV28	TRBJ1-2	.	TGTGCCAGCAGACTGGACAGCCACTATGGCTACACCTTC	CASRLDSHYGYTF
.	TRBV4-3	TRBJ2-1	.	TGCGCCAGCAGCCAAGATACCTTTGCGGGTCTCTCCTACAATGAGCAGTTCTTC	CASSQDTFAGLSYNEQFF
.	TRBV15	TRBJ2-2	.	TGTGCCACCAGCGGACTAAACAGGGGACGGAACACCGGGGAGCTGTTTTTT	CATSGLNRGRNTGELFF
TRBD2	TRBV7-8	TRBJ2-5	.	TGTGCCAGCAGCTTAGCGGCTAGCGGGCGCCAAGAGACCCAGTACTTC	CASSLAASGRQETQYF
.	TRBV6-5	TRBJ2-3	once	TGTGCCAGCAGTTACGCGGGGGATACGCAGTATTTT	CASSYAGDTQYF
.	TRBV9	TRBJ2-5	once	TGTGCCAGCAGCGCCGGTTCGGGGGATGGGAGAGAGACCCAGTACTTC	CASSAGSGDGRETQYF
.	TRBV10-3	TRBJ2-6	.	TGTGCCATCAGTGTGGCAGTTCCTGGGGCCAACGTCCTGACTTTC	CAISVAVPGANVLTF
.	TRBV30	TRBJ2-3	.	TGTGCCTGGAGCACTCCTGACAGGTACACAGATACGCAGTATTTT	CAWSTPDRYTDTQYF
TRBD1	TRBV27	TRBJ2-3	.	TGTGCCAGCAGACCCTCAGGACAGGGGCTTACAGATACGCAGTATTTT	CASRPSGQGLTDTQYF
.	TRBV5-6	TRBJ1-1	.	TGTGCCAGCAGCGGGACACGGCTCGACGGAGCTTTCTTT	CASSGTRLDGAFF
.	TRBV25-1	TRBJ1-1	.	TGTGCCAGCATTCCGGAGCCAACGGTGAACACTGAAGCTTTCTTT	CASIPEPTVNTEAFF
TRBD1	TRBV11-1	TRBJ1-6	.	TGTGCCAGCAGCCGACAGGGGAATAATTCACCCCTCCACTTT	CASSRQGNNSPLHF
TRBD1	TRBV19	TRBJ1-4	.	TGTGCCAGTAGTACCTCGGGACAGGGATTGTACGAAAAACTGTTTTTT	CASSTSGQGLYEKLFF
TRBD1	TRBV29-1	TRBJ1-2	.	TGCAGCGTTGTTGGAGGGACAGTTGGCTATGGCTACACCTTC	CSVVGGTVGYGYTF
.	TRBV6-4	TRBJ2-3	.	TGTGCCAGCAGTGTCCTAGACCACACAGATACGCAGTATTTT	CASSVLDHTDTQYF
.	TRBV29-1	TRBJ1-5	.	TGCAGCGTTGGTATGGGGGGAGGGGGCAATCAGCCCCAGCATTTT	CSVGMGGGGNQPQHF
.	TRBV11-3	TRBJ1-1	.	TGTGCCAGCAGCTTATGGCAGAACACTGAAGCTTTCTTT	CASSLWQNTEAFF